The rows below give T cell receptor beta chains drawn from one sample of a study of shared clonotypes between healthy human individuals. Using immunoSEQ multiplex PCR, the repertoire was profiled, and TCRdb retains in-frame clones only, with some absent. The repertoire holds about 1 million clones, with around four fifths as singletons. Input material: memory CD4+ T cells sorted from blood. The source is a young man in good health. The CDR3 runs from the conserved cysteine through the conserved F or W. A D gene is named only where the DNA matches it firmly. Expanded clones get a size class; other rows say once, few or many, or leave the size out.

clone_size	v_call	d_call	j_call	cdr3_nt	cdr3_aa
once	TRBV30	-	TRBJ2-5	TGTGCCTGGAGTCCGGGACACCAAGAGACCCAGTACTTC	CAWSPGHQETQYF
-	TRBV5-1	-	TRBJ1-1	TGCGCCAGCAGCGGGAACACGGGGGCTGAAGCTTTCTTT	CASSGNTGAEAFF
-	TRBV9	-	TRBJ2-4	TGTGCCAGCAGCGCAGACAGTCTTCTAGCCAAAAACATTCAGTACTTC	CASSADSLLAKNIQYF
-	TRBV11-2	TRBD2	TRBJ2-2	TGTGCCAGCAGCTTGGTAGCGGGAGGTACCGGGGAGCTGTTTTTT	CASSLVAGGTGELFF
-	TRBV7-9	TRBD2	TRBJ2-1	TGTGCCAGCAGCTTAATGGCGGGGGGGATCTATGAGCAGTTCTTC	CASSLMAGGIYEQFF
-	TRBV7-8	-	TRBJ1-4	TGTGCCAGCAGCTTGGGGCTTGAGGATGAAAAACTGTTTTTT	CASSLGLEDEKLFF
-	TRBV7-3	TRBD1	TRBJ1-1	TGTGCCAGCAGCTCCCGAGGGGGCCACACTGAAGCTTTCTTT	CASSSRGGHTEAFF
few	TRBV27	-	TRBJ2-5	TGTGCCAGCAGTTTTCTGGGGGGGACCCAGTACTTC	CASSFLGGTQYF
many	TRBV19	TRBD1	TRBJ2-5	TGTGCCAGTCGAACCGGGACAGGGAACCAAGAGACCCAGTACTTC	CASRTGTGNQETQYF
-	TRBV7-6	-	TRBJ1-6	TGTGCCAGCAGCTTAGCGCCCGAGGGTAATTCACCCCTCCACTTT	CASSLAPEGNSPLHF
-	TRBV7-2	TRBD2	TRBJ2-3	TGTGCCAGCAGCCCCCAGAGCGGGCTAGCGGGGGGGAAGGTTGCGCAGTATTTT	CASSPQSGLAGGKVAQYF
-	TRBV18	-	TRBJ1-1	TGTGCCAGCTCACCTTACTCGAAATCAGGGACCTTGAAAACTGAAGCTTTCTTT	CASSPYSKSGTLKTEAFF
-	TRBV28	-	TRBJ1-5	TGTGCCAGCAGCACCCCCTCCGGTAGCAATCAGCCCCAGCATTTT	CASSTPSGSNQPQHF
-	TRBV5-1	TRBD1	TRBJ2-2	TGCGCCAGCAGGTGGCCAGGGGGCAGGACCGGGGAGCTGTTTTTT	CASRWPGGRTGELFF
-	TRBV19	-	TRBJ1-1	TGTGCCAGTAGTCCCCGGGATCCGAACACTGAAGCTTTCTTT	CASSPRDPNTEAFF
once	TRBV27	-	TRBJ2-1	TGTGCCAGCACCTCCCCCCTTTACAATGAGCAGTTCTTC	CASTSPLYNEQFF
many	TRBV30	TRBD1	TRBJ1-6	TGTGCCTGGCAGATCGGGACAGAGAATTCACCCCTCCACTTT	CAWQIGTENSPLHF
-	TRBV2	-	TRBJ1-6	TGTGCCAGCAGGGGGGCAGGTAATTCACCCCTCCACTTT	CASRGAGNSPLHF
few	TRBV4-1	TRBD2	TRBJ2-3	TGCGCCAGCAGCCCACACGGGGGGGCCCCGGCGGATACGCAGTATTTT	CASSPHGGAPADTQYF
-	TRBV6-1	-	TRBJ2-3	TGTGCCAGCAGTGAAGCGCGGGCAGTTACAGATACGCAGTATTTT	CASSEARAVTDTQYF
-	TRBV30	TRBD1	TRBJ1-2	TGTGCCTGGAGTGAGGACAGGGGCTATGGCTACACCTTC	CAWSEDRGYGYTF
-	TRBV7-9	-	TRBJ2-3	TGTGCCAGCAGCTTCTTAGGCACAGATACGCAGTATTTT	CASSFLGTDTQYF
few	TRBV19	-	TRBJ1-5	TGTGCCAGTAGTATTTCAGGGAATCAGCCCCAGCATTTT	CASSISGNQPQHF
-	TRBV7-9	-	TRBJ1-2	TGTGCCAGCAGCGCAACAGGGACCTATGGCTACACCTTC	CASSATGTYGYTF
few	TRBV5-1	-	TRBJ2-3	TGCGCCAGCAGCCTAGGGAGAATTACCCAGGATACGCAGTATTTT	CASSLGRITQDTQYF
many	TRBV2	-	TRBJ2-7	TGTGCCAGCAGTTACAGGAGCTCCTACGAGCAGTACTTC	CASSYRSSYEQYF
-	TRBV18	TRBD1	TRBJ1-2	TGTGCCAGCTCACCTGGACAGGGAGCAATTAACTATGGCTACACCTTC	CASSPGQGAINYGYTF
-	TRBV12-5	TRBD2	TRBJ2-1	TGTGCTAGTGGTTTGGGCGGGAGAGGGAGCAATGAGCAGTTCTTC	CASGLGGRGSNEQFF
-	TRBV5-1	-	TRBJ1-2	TGCGCCAGCAGCTTGGACCCCGGGAACGGCGTTGGCTACACCTTC	CASSLDPGNGVGYTF
-	TRBV5-1	TRBD1	TRBJ1-4	TGCGCCAGCAGCCTCGGGACAGGGAATGAAAAACTGTTTTTT	CASSLGTGNEKLFF
-	TRBV7-9	-	TRBJ1-2	TGTGCCAGCAGCTTGGGGCAGGGAATTAACTATGGCTACACCTTC	CASSLGQGINYGYTF
few	TRBV28	-	TRBJ1-1	TGTGCCAGCAGTTTACCGGGACTCCGGAACACTGAAGCTTTCTTT	CASSLPGLRNTEAFF